What follows are 27 T cell receptor beta chains derived from one specimen sequenced in a study of blood T cell repertoires in COVID-19. Measured with immunoSEQ multiplex PCR; TCRdb has only the in-frame clones, and not every one. The sample has fewer than 200,000 clones; around nine tenths are singletons. The sequenced material came from peripheral blood. These receptor sequences come from a woman aged 18-30 years who had recovered from COVID-19.

J is TRBJ1-4 and V is TRBV7-2; 9 bases match TRBD1. Germline lookup yields CDR1 SGHTA and CDR2 FQGNSA. This CDR3 region has 17 residues. The V segment lost 3 bases and the J segment 1 base; nucleotides outside the gene matches: 6. This CDR3 reads CASSLDRGFGTNEKLFF. The CDR3 DNA is TGTGCCAGCAGCTTGGACAGGGGATTTGGAACTAATGAAAAACTGTTTTTT.

This rearrangement joins TRBV14 to TRBJ1-1; D is possibly TRBD1 (6 bases). Trimming took 3 bases from V and 7 from J, leaving 15 bases between them. The germline V gene encodes CDR1 SGHDN and CDR2 FVKESK. The CDR3 length is 14 residues. The CDR3 DNA reads as TGTGCCAGCAGCCATCTAGGGGGGGTCGGTGAAGCTTTCTTT. Amino acid sequence: CASSHLGGVGEAFF.

V gene TRBV5-6 combines with J gene TRBJ1-2; 7 bases map to TRBD1. This CDR3 has 14 residues. Losses at the gene ends were 4 bases for V and 5 bases for J; bases not matched to a gene: 8. Germline values: CDR1 SGHDT, CDR2 YYEEEE. The CDR3 DNA sequence: TGTGCCAGCAGCGACCCGGACAGGACTTATGGCTACACCTTC. Residues: CASSDPDRTYGYTF.

The rearrangement uses TRBV27 and TRBJ2-7; TRBD1 aligns across 9 bases. J was trimmed by 4 bases and V by 3 bases; bases with no gene match: 4. This CDR3 comprises 14 residues. Germline-derived CDR1 and CDR2 are MNHEY and SMNVEV (reference sequence). This CDR3 is CASSFGQGRYEQYF. CDR3 nucleotides: TGTGCCAGCAGTTTCGGACAGGGGCGATACGAGCAGTACTTC.

The chain has TRBV29-1 and TRBJ2-2; 11 nucleotides agree with TRBD2. Germline V CDR1 and CDR2: SQVTM, ANQGSEA. The V and J ends lost 4 bases and 0 bases, in that order; junction bases with no gene match: 7. The CDR3 loop spans 17 amino acids. This CDR3 is CSVGGGLADPNTGELFF. The CDR3 DNA reads as TGCAGCGTTGGGGGGGGACTAGCGGACCCGAACACCGGGGAGCTGTTTTTT.

J is TRBJ2-2 and V is TRBV7-2, with TRBD1 matching over 8 bases. After removal of 5 bases from V and 0 bases from J, the junction contained 11 bases not matched to a gene. There are 18 residues in the CDR3. Germline V gene sequence: CDR1 SGHTA, CDR2 FQGNSA. The CDR3 bases are TGTGCCAGCAGCACCCGCAGGGGGCGGTTCACGAACACCGGGGAGCTGTTTTTT. Translated: CASSTRRGRFTNTGELFF.

This clone was counted many times. The V gene is TRBV10-1, the J gene TRBJ1-2, with D tentatively TRBD1 (6 bases). Germline CDR1 reads WNHNN; CDR2 reads SYGVQD (reference sequence). This CDR3 comprises 13 residues. Trimming removed 6 bases at V and 3 bases at J, with 11 bases between. The CDR3 region is CASREGGDYGYTF. The CDR3 DNA sequence: TGCGCCAGCAGGGAAGGGGGTGACTATGGCTACACCTTC.

This clone came up once. V and J are TRBV19 and TRBJ2-5; 8 bases fit TRBD1. The CDR3 runs to 15 residues. Germline V gives CDR1 LNHDA, CDR2 SQIVND (reference sequence). J lost 4 bases, V lost 1 base, and 5 bases had no gene match. CDR3 in DNA: TGTGCCAGTAGTATAGGACAGGGGATGGGAGAGACCCAGTACTTC. Translation gives CASSIGQGMGETQYF.

The gene calls are TRBV9 and TRBJ2-7; the match to TRBD1 covers 7 bases. V trimming: 4 bases; J trimming: 3 bases; junction bases outside the gene matches: 10. The germline V gene encodes CDR1 SGDLS and CDR2 YYNGEE. The CDR3 contains 15 residues. CDR3 sequence: CASSRTTGSFYEQYF. Here the CDR3 DNA reads TGTGCCAGCAGCCGAACGACAGGGAGTTTCTACGAGCAGTACTTC. The full variable domain, in which reference TRBV9 and TRBJ2-7 provide the parts outside the CDR3, is DSGVTQTPKHLITATGQRVTLRCSPRSGDLSVYWYQQSLDQGLQFLIQYYNGEERAKGNILERFSAQQFPDLHSELNLSSLELGDSALYFCASSRTTGSFYEQYFGPGTRLTVT.

V usage is TRBV28 and J usage is TRBJ1-2; a possible D gene is TRBD1 (6 bases). The ends were cut back, 3 bases at V and 0 bases at J, with 11 bases in the middle. This CDR3 has 15 amino acids. CDR1 MDHEN and CDR2 SYDVKM come from the germline V gene. The CDR3: CASSLDGTTNYGYTF. As DNA, the CDR3 is TGTGCCAGCAGTTTGGACGGGACAACTAACTATGGCTACACCTTC.

This chain joins TRBV30 and TRBJ1-5; 7 bases line up with TRBD1. The ends lost 1 base at V and 6 bases at J; junction bases unmatched: 3. CDR3 length: 13 residues. From germline, CDR1 is GTSNPN and CDR2 SVGIG (reference sequence). The CDR3 sequence: CAWSEQGPQPQHF. The CDR3 coding sequence is TGTGCCTGGAGTGAACAGGGGCCTCAGCCCCAGCATTTT. The whole variable domain, filled in from reference TRBV30 and TRBJ1-5, reads SQTIHQWPATLVQPVGSPLSLECTVEGTSNPNLYWYRQAAGRGLQLLFYSVGIGQISSEVPQNLSASRPQDRQFILSSKKLLLSDSGFYLCAWSEQGPQPQHFGDGTRLSIL.

The chain has TRBV25-1 and TRBJ1-2; the D gene is possibly TRBD1 (5 bases). Germline V gene sequence: CDR1 MGHDK, CDR2 SYGVNS. V gave up 2 bases and J gave up 4 bases, with 8 bases separating them. The CDR3 covers 13 residues. In DNA form, the CDR3 reads TGTGCCAGCAGTGAAAATGGGGCCTATGGCTACACCTTC. It codes for CASSENGAYGYTF.

The chain combines TRBV2 with TRBJ2-2; weak D call: TRBD2 (6 bases). The CDR3 contains 13 residues. Trimming left V 2 bases short and J 8 bases short, with 9 bases between. The germline V gene encodes CDR1 SNHLY and CDR2 FYNNEI. CDR3 in amino acids: CASSEREWGELFF. The CDR3 DNA sequence: TGTGCCAGCAGTGAACGGGAGTGGGGGGAGCTGTTTTTT.

J is TRBJ1-1 and V is TRBV2; 7 bases agree with TRBD1. The V gene's germline CDR1 is SNHLY and CDR2 FYNNEI. This CDR3 spans 13 amino acids. Trimming removed 6 bases from V and 0 bases from J; junction bases left unmatched: 1. CDR3 amino acids: CASRGQMNTEAFF. CDR3 nucleotide sequence: TGTGCCAGCAGGGGACAGATGAACACTGAAGCTTTCTTT.

The chain couples TRBV7-2 to TRBJ2-7, with unresolved D. Trimming pared 5 bases from V and 3 bases from J, leaving 8 bases between. This CDR3 spans 12 amino acids. Germline V gene sequence: CDR1 SGHTA, CDR2 FQGNSA. CDR3 sequence reads: CASSPKLYEQYF. The CDR3, as DNA: TGTGCCAGCAGCCCAAAGCTCTACGAGCAGTACTTC.

The gene calls are TRBV6-2 or TRBV6-3 and TRBJ2-7; maybe TRBD2 (6 bases). This CDR3 is built from 16 residues. From germline, CDR1 is MNHEY and CDR2 SVGEGT. V lost 0 bases and J 5 bases, leaving 17 bases between the germline ends. This CDR3 is CASSYSIARDFHEQYV. The DNA of the CDR3 is TGTGCCAGCAGTTACTCGATTGCTCGGGACTTCCACGAGCAGTACGTC.

The chain employs TRBV9 and TRBJ2-3, with D possibly TRBD1 on 6 matching bases. The CDR3 contains 15 residues. V lost 4 bases, J lost 0 bases, and 12 bases lay in between. From germline, CDR1 is SGDLS and CDR2 YYNGEE. The CDR3 sequence: CASSSRGPSTDTQYF. The CDR3 DNA is TGTGCCAGCAGCTCCAGGGGCCCTAGCACAGATACGCAGTATTTT.

CDR3 DNA: TGTGCCAGCACCGTATCTCGGGGCAGGGGGCGCGATGGCTACACCTTC. Translation: CASTVSRGRGRDGYTF. The chain combines TRBV7-8 with TRBJ1-2; TRBD1 agrees at 8 bases. CDR1 SGHVS and CDR2 FQNEAQ come from the germline V gene. The CDR3 is 16 residues long. V dropped 7 bases and J dropped 6; count of bases not matched to a gene: 16.

V gene TRBV21-1 combines with J gene TRBJ2-2; the listed D gene, TRBD2, was not tested against the DNA. TRBV21-1 is reported as a pseudogene. The CDR3 is 15 amino acids. In DNA, the CDR3 is TGTGCCAGCAGTTATAGCGGGAGAGGGGCCGGGGAGCTGTTTTTT. Residues: CASSYSGRGAGELFF.

J is TRBJ2-3 and V is TRBV4-3; D unresolved. CDR1 LGHNA and CDR2 YSLEER come from the germline V gene. The CDR3 is 14 amino acids. V was pared by 0 bases and J by 2 bases, with 6 bases between. CDR3 protein: CASSQDRSTDTQYF. The DNA for the CDR3 is TGCGCCAGCAGCCAAGATCGGTCCACAGATACGCAGTATTTT.

This clone was observed a single time. The chain has TRBV19 and TRBJ2-1; possible D gene TRBD2, 5 bases. Germline values: CDR1 LNHDA, CDR2 SQIVND (reference sequence). The CDR3 is 11 amino acids. V gave up 10 bases and J gave up 4 bases, with 8 bases separating them. The CDR3 here is CATQRYNEQFF. CDR3 sequence (DNA): TGTGCCACCCAGCGGTACAATGAGCAGTTCTTC.

The chain carries TRBV19 and TRBJ2-7; D is perhaps TRBD2 (6 bases). V dropped 0 bases and J dropped 0 bases, with 15 bases sitting between them. The CDR3 consists of 17 residues. Germline V gene sequence: CDR1 LNHDA, CDR2 SQIVND (reference sequence). The CDR3 here is CASSIDPSGLSSYEQYV. The CDR3 DNA follows: TGTGCCAGTAGTATAGATCCGAGCGGGCTGAGCTCCTACGAGCAGTACGTC.

The V gene is TRBV12-5, the J gene TRBJ2-2; 8 positions agree with TRBD1. V lost 2 bases to trimming and J lost 5 bases; unmatched junction nucleotides: 7. CDR3 length: 16 residues. Per germline, CDR1 LGHNT and CDR2 FRNRAP. CDR3 bases: TGTGCTAGTGGTTTGAGCAGGGGGCAAGGGACCGGGGAGCTGTTTTTT. Encoded protein: CASGLSRGQGTGELFF.

The rearrangement links TRBV7-2 to TRBJ1-3, with unresolved D. Trimming took off 3 bases at V and 0 bases at J, with 6 bases between the two ends. Germline V gene sequence: CDR1 SGHTA, CDR2 FQGNSA. The CDR3 is made up of 14 amino acids. CDR3: CASSFRYSGNTIYF. DNA for the CDR3: TGTGCCAGCAGCTTCCGGTACTCTGGAAACACCATATATTTT. Full variable domain (missing parts from reference TRBV7-2 and TRBJ1-3): GAGVSQSPSNKVTEKGKDVELRCDPISGHTALYWYRQSLGQGLEFLIYFQGNSAPDKSGLPSDRFSAERTGGSVSTLTIQRTQQEDSAVYLCASSFRYSGNTIYFGEGSWLTVV.

The chain carries TRBV4-3 and TRBJ1-1; possibly TRBD1 for D (6 bases). The CDR3 is made up of 16 amino acids. V dropped 4 bases and J dropped 4 bases, with 19 bases sitting between them. Looked up from germline, CDR1 is LGHNA and CDR2 is YSLEER. The CDR3 DNA reads as TGCGCCAGCAGCCCGGACAGCCGACGCCCCTTCACTGAAGCTTTCTTT. It specifies CASSPDSRRPFTEAFF.

The V and J genes are TRBV20-1 and TRBJ1-6; D is possibly TRBD1 (6 bases). The CDR3 runs 11 residues. Germline lookup yields CDR1 DFQATT and CDR2 SNEGSKA (reference sequence). Trimming pared 4 bases from V and 14 bases from J, leaving 12 bases between. The CDR3 bases are TGCAGTGCTATGTGGGGGCAAGCCCTCCACTTT. This encodes CSAMWGQALHF.

The chain is built from TRBV11-2 and TRBJ2-2; 9 bases are a match to TRBD2. Trimming at V came to 5 bases and at J to 3 bases, leaving 7 bases not matched to a gene. CDR3 length equals 16 residues. Germline CDR1 reads SGHAT; CDR2 reads FQNNGV. The CDR3 DNA sequence: TGTGCCAGCAGCCCGGGGACTAGCCAGCACACCGGGGAGCTGTTTTTT. This translates into CASSPGTSQHTGELFF.